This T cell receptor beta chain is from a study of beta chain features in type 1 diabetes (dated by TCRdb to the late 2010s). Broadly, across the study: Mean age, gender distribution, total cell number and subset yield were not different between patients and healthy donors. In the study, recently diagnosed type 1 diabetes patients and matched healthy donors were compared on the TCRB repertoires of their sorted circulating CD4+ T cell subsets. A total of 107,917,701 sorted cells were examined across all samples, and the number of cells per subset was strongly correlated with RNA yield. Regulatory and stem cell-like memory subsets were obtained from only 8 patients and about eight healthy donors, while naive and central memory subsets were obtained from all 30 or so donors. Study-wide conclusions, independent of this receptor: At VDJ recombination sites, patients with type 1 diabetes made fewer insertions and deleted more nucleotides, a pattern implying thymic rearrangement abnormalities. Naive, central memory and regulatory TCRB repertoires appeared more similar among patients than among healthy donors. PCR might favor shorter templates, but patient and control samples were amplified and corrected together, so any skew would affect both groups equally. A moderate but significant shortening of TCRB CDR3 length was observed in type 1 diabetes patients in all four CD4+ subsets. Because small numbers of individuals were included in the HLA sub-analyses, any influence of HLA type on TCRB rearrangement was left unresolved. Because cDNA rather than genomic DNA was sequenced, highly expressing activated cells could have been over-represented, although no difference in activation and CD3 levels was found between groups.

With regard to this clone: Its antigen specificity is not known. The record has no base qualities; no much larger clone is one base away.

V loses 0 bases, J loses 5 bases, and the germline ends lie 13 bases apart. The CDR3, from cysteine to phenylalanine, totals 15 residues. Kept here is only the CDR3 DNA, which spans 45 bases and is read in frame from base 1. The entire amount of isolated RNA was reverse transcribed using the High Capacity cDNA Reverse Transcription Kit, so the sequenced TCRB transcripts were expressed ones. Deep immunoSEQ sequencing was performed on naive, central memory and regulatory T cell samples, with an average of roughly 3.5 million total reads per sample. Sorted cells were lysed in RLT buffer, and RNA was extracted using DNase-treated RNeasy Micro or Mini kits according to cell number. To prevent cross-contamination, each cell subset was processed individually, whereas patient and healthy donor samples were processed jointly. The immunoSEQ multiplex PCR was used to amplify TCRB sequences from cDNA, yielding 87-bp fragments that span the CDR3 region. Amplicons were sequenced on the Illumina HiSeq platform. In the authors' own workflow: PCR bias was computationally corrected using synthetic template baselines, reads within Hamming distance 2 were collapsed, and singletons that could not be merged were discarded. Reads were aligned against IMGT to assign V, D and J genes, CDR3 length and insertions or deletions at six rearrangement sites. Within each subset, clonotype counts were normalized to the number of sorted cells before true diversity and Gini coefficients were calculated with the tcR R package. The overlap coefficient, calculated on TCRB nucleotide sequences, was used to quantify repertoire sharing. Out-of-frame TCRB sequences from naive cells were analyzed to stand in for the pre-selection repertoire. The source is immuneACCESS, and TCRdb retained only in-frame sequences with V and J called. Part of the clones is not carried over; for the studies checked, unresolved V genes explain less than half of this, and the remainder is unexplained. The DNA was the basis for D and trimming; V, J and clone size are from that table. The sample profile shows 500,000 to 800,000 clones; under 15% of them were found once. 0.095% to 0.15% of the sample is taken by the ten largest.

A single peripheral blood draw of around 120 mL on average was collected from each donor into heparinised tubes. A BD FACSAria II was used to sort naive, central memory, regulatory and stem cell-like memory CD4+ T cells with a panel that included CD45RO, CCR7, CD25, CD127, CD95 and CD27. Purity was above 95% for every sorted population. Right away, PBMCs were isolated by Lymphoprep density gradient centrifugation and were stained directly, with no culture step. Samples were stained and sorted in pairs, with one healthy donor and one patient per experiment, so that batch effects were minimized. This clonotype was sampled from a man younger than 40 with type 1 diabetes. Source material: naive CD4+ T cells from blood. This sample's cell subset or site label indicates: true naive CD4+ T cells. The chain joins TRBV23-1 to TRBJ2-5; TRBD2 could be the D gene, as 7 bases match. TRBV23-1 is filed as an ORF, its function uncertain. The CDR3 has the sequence CASSQSEGGVETQYF. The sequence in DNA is TGCGCCAGCAGTCAATCGGAGGGGGGGGTGGAGACCCAGTACTTC.